This T cell receptor beta chain was recorded in a study of Ad26.COV2.S vaccination and SARS-CoV-2 variants. Background on the study: The COV1001 Ad26.COV2.S trial arm included the donor. Study-level points and caveats: Reports say spike-specific CD8+ and CD4+ T cell responses covered substantial breadth after vaccination.

The CDR3 contains 14 residues. Germline loops: CDR1 SGHNT, CDR2 YENEEA. Between the trimmed V and J ends, which lost 5 bases and 0 bases, there was a span of 7 bases. To note about this clone: Its antigen is still unknown.

The assay was immunoSEQ multiplex PCR, and TCRdb's table has in-frame clones only and misses some. The sample has about 250,000 clones, over 75% seen once. The treatment here: roughly 20 received Ad26.COV2.S at low or high dose, single or two shots; about 5 received placebo; per-sample allocation not given. Vaccine and placebo recipients were sampled on day 63 after the first injection. The chain recombines TRBV11-3 with TRBJ2-2; D gene uncertain. The sequencing here drew on peripheral blood, taken in a trial of Ad26.COV2.S vaccine versus placebo. The receptor was derived from a person aged 18-60 years who received the Ad26.COV2.S COVID-19 vaccine or a placebo. The CDR3 sequence is CASSPPANTGELFF. The CDR3, as DNA: TGTGCCAGCAGCCCCCCGGCGAACACCGGGGAGCTGTTTTTT. The variable domain in full, with the rest retrieved from reference TRBV11-3 and TRBJ2-2, is EAGVVQSPRYKIIEKKQPVAFWCNPISGHNTLYWYLQNLGQGPELLIRYENEEAVDDSQLPKDRFSAERLKGVDSTLKIQPAELGDSAVYLCASSPPANTGELFFGEGSRLTVL.